The 8 T cell receptor beta chains below all came from one sample that was sequenced in a study of blood T cell repertoires in COVID-19. Here immunoSEQ multiplex PCR was the method, and the copy in TCRdb shows in-frame clones only, minus some. The top ten clones hold roughly an eighth of a sample with about 240,000 clones, approximately 78% of them seen once. Sequenced input: peripheral blood. Receptors originate from a woman aged 55-69 years with active or convalescent COVID-19.

The CDR3: CAIPRRDQTGYTF. The CDR3 DNA reads TGTGCCATTCCCCGGCGGGACCAGACGGGCTACACCTTC. V and J are TRBV12-3 or TRBV12-4 and TRBJ1-2; possibly TRBD1 for D (5 bases). This CDR3 region has 13 residues. V gave up 10 bases and J gave up 8 bases, with 20 bases separating them.

The chain recombines TRBV7-8 with TRBJ1-2; TRBD1 matches 12 bases. The V gene's germline CDR1 is SGHVS and CDR2 FQNEAQ. The length of the CDR3 is 17 residues. The V segment lost 0 bases and the J segment 4 bases; nucleotides outside the gene matches: 6. The CDR3 reads CASSLAQGQGAFYGYTF. As DNA, the CDR3 is TGTGCCAGCAGCTTAGCCCAGGGACAGGGGGCGTTCTATGGCTACACCTTC.

This chain joins TRBV3-1 (or the pseudogene TRBV3-2) and TRBJ2-5; 9 bases are shared with TRBD2. With V trimmed by 4 bases and J by 4 bases, 4 bases remained unmatched. This CDR3 has 14 residues. Germline CDR1 LGHDT, CDR2 YNNKEL (reference sequence). The CDR3 loop reads CASSRSGGTETQYF. The DNA of the CDR3 is TGTGCCAGCAGCCGCAGCGGGGGGACAGAGACCCAGTACTTC.

V usage is TRBV9 and J usage is TRBJ2-7; D remains unclear. V dropped 4 bases and J dropped 4 bases, with 18 bases sitting between them. The V gene's germline CDR1 is SGDLS and CDR2 YYNGEE. The CDR3 covers 15 residues. The CDR3 reads CASSSGVSGIYEQYF. The CDR3 nucleotides are TGTGCCAGCAGCTCCGGTGTTTCAGGTATATACGAGCAGTACTTC.

This chain joins TRBV6-5 and TRBJ1-3, with 7 bases identical to TRBD1. The CDR3 covers 16 residues. V lost 0 bases, J lost 0 bases, and 2 bases stayed unmatched. Per germline, CDR1 MNHEY and CDR2 SVGAGI. CDR3 in amino acids: CASSYSGTASGNTIYF. The DNA of the CDR3 is TGTGCCAGCAGTTACTCCGGGACAGCCTCTGGAAACACCATATATTTT.

CDR3 sequence: CASSMTGVNTEAFF. The CDR3 DNA follows: TGCGCCAGCAGCATGACAGGGGTGAACACTGAAGCTTTCTTT. The chain combines TRBV5-1 with TRBJ1-1; 8 bases fit TRBD1. This CDR3 has 14 residues. Germline loops: CDR1 SGHRS, CDR2 YFSETQ. J gave up 0 bases and V 4 bases, and 2 bases lay outside the gene matches. The complete variable domain, with remaining parts taken from reference TRBV5-1 and TRBJ1-1, reads KAGVTQTPRYLIKTRGQQVTLSCSPISGHRSVSWYQQTPGQGLQFLFEYFSETQRNKGNFPGRFSGRQFSNSRSEMNVSTLELGDSALYLCASSMTGVNTEAFFGQGTRLTVV.

In its sample, this clone was seen once. The chain uses TRBV24-1 and TRBJ2-3, with 11 bases fitting TRBD1. The V gene end was trimmed by 4 bases and the J gene end by 4 bases; junction bases not matched to a gene: 6. CDR1 and CDR2 (germline): KGHDR, SFDVKD. This CDR3 comprises 16 residues. CDR3 residues: CATSDPGQGASDTQYF. In DNA, the CDR3 is TGTGCCACCAGTGACCCTGGACAGGGGGCCTCAGATACGCAGTATTTT.

The chain joins TRBV3-1 (or the pseudogene TRBV3-2) to TRBJ2-7; 7 positions match TRBD2. CDR1 LGHDT and CDR2 YNNKEL come from the germline V gene (reference sequence). The CDR3 spans 13 residues. V lost 4 bases, J lost 0 bases, and 0 bases stayed unmatched. In DNA, the CDR3 is TGTGCCAGCAGCCCGGGAGGCTCCTACGAGCAGTACTTC. As protein: CASSPGGSYEQYF.